One and the same sample provided the 9 T cell receptor beta chains below, sequenced in a study of cytomegalovirus exposure and HLA in healthy donors. Primers: 60 Vbeta forward and 13 Jbeta reverse. Repertoires were generated with immunoSEQ multiplex PCR, while TCRdb's copy carries only in-frame clones and drops some. The table shows about 86,000 clones, with just over 70% occurring only once. Sequenced sample: PBMCs. The origin of the receptors is a man aged 55 to 70 in good health and CMV-seronegative.

The chain joins TRBV10-1 to TRBJ2-1, with TRBD1 as a possible D gene (5 bases). Germline V CDR1 and CDR2: WNHNN, SYGVQD (reference sequence). This CDR3 has 15 residues. V was shortened by 4 bases and J by 5 bases, with 15 bases between the two germline ends. CDR3 coding DNA: TGCGCCAGCAGTGTCCCCGGCGACAGCCACAATGAGCAGTTCTTC. This encodes CASSVPGDSHNEQFF.

The chain links TRBV7-9 to TRBJ2-2; D unclear. The CDR3 covers 15 residues. Deletions cut 6 bases from V and 4 bases from J, with 15 bases between. The germline V gene has CDR1 SEHNR and CDR2 FQNEAQ (reference sequence). CDR3 protein: CASRISSFTTGELFF. In nucleotides, the CDR3 is TGTGCCAGCAGGATTAGTTCCTTTACCACCGGGGAGCTGTTTTTT.

V and J are TRBV15 and TRBJ2-1; D is uncertain. V lost 0 bases, J lost 4 bases, and 10 bases lay in between. The CDR3 has 15 residues. The germline V gene encodes CDR1 LNHNV and CDR2 YYDKDF (reference sequence). CDR3 DNA: TGTGCCACCAGCAGAGATGTGGCCGAATACAATGAGCAGTTCTTC. Its translation: CATSRDVAEYNEQFF.

This chain joins TRBV27 and TRBJ2-5, with 8 bases lining up with TRBD1. The J call may be mistaken, given a closer DNA end match to TRBJ2-7. CDR3 size: 17 residues. Germline CDR1 reads MNHEY; CDR2 reads SMNVEV (reference sequence). CDR3 protein: CASSPQPDRAGLDEQYF. The CDR3 DNA is TGTGCCAGCAGTCCCCAACCGGACAGGGCGGGTTTGGACGAGCAGTACTTC.

The chain couples TRBV7-9 to TRBJ2-5; no reliable D call. This CDR3 contains 11 residues. Per the germline V gene, CDR1 is SEHNR and CDR2 is FQNEAQ (reference sequence). V was pared by 3 bases and J by 4 bases, with 3 bases between. CDR3 region: CASSFIETQYF. CDR3 bases: TGTGCCAGCAGCTTCATAGAGACCCAGTACTTC.

V is TRBV15 and J is TRBJ2-2, with D possibly matching TRBD2 (5 bases). Germline values: CDR1 LNHNV, CDR2 YYDKDF (reference sequence). V lost 5 bases, J lost 5 bases, and 12 bases lay in between. There are 14 residues in the CDR3. The CDR3 DNA follows: TGTGCCACCAGCGGAGGAGTTCGGACCGGGGAGCTGTTTTTT. It encodes CATSGGVRTGELFF.

This rearrangement joins TRBV5-6 to TRBJ2-7; D uncertain. The V gene lost 4 bases and the J gene lost 0 bases, with 5 bases spanning the gap. CDR1 SGHDT and CDR2 YYEEEE come from the germline V gene. This CDR3 is 12 amino acids long. The CDR3 loop is CASSLSSYEQYF. The CDR3 DNA reads TGTGCCAGCAGCCTAAGCTCCTACGAGCAGTACTTC.

The chain couples TRBV19 to TRBJ2-3, with D possibly being TRBD1 (6 bases). Trimming removed 0 bases from V and 4 bases from J, with 11 bases in between. This CDR3 region has 15 residues. Germline lookup yields CDR1 LNHDA and CDR2 SQIVND (reference sequence). In DNA form, the CDR3 reads TGTGCCAGTAGTATAGACAGGGGTTTCGCAGATACGCAGTATTTT. It specifies CASSIDRGFADTQYF.

The chain couples TRBV30 to TRBJ1-1; D ambiguous. Germline V gene data show CDR1 as GTSNPN and CDR2 as SVGIG (reference sequence). CDR3 length: 13 residues. The ends were cut back, 1 base at V and 3 bases at J, with 9 bases in the middle. CDR3 sequence: CAWSDRGDTEAFF. Here the CDR3 DNA reads TGTGCCTGGAGTGACCGTGGAGACACTGAAGCTTTCTTT. The complete variable domain, with remaining parts taken from reference TRBV30 and TRBJ1-1, reads SQTIHQWPATLVQPVGSPLSLECTVEGTSNPNLYWYRQAAGRGLQLLFYSVGIGQISSEVPQNLSASRPQDRQFILSSKKLLLSDSGFYLCAWSDRGDTEAFFGQGTRLTVV.